What follows describes a single TCR beta chain. Its matching antigen is unknown. The CDR3 sequence is 13 residues long. V was pared by 8 bases and J by 5 bases, with 14 bases between. The germline CDR1 and CDR2 sequences are SGHTA and FQGTGA. This specimen belongs to a study of T cell responses to AZD1222 COVID-19 vaccine. About the research overall: Combined were second doses at about 4 or about 12 weeks.

Clones were read by immunoSEQ multiplex PCR, and TCRdb kept only the in-frame ones, dropping some. This repertoire shows 80,000 or so clones, 85% to 95% found once; its top ten account for approximately 5.2%. Points from the study as a whole: Repertoire collection took place solely once the T cell response had peaked.

The receptor's source is an adult in good health. The sample in question was peripheral blood, obtained on day 0 of AZD1222 vaccination. The chain recombines TRBV7-3 with TRBJ2-3; D gene uncertain. The CDR3 reads CASAPHGRDTQYF. The DNA of the CDR3 is TGTGCCAGCGCCCCCCACGGACGAGATACGCAGTATTTT.